This entry is about one T cell receptor beta chain. The antigen it binds to is not known. Per-base qualities were not stored, and no clone one base away is much larger. The sample comes from a study of regulatory T cells in long-lasting Graves disease (dated by TCRdb to about 2021). Study-level background: Newly diagnosed Graves' disease patients had taken antithyroid drugs for less than 3 months. Persistent Graves' disease patients were compared with newly diagnosed Graves' disease patients by peripheral blood TCR sequencing and RNA sequencing. The study was conducted in China and was registered as a clinical trial. A total of approximately 35 samples underwent TCR sequencing: around 13 from persistent and roughly 20 from newly diagnosed Graves' disease patients. What the study reported, not specific to this receptor: The authors noted that the small sample size was a limitation that may lower accuracy. Compared with newly diagnosed patients, patients with persistent Graves' disease had lower TCR Shannon entropy and fewer highly expanded clones, which suggests clonal expansion. More public clonotypes were shared among persistent patients (about 2,800) than among newly diagnosed patients (approximately 1,000). Sequencing and analysis were limited to the TCR beta chain. Preferential use of TRBV28, TRBJ1-2 and TRBJ2-5 was observed in persistent disease, whereas TRBV20-1 and TRBJ2-1 were favored in newly diagnosed disease. Only peripheral blood was studied, because thyroid tissue, the primary lesion, was inaccessible.

The time point label for this specimen denotes: newly diagnosed GD, antithyroid drugs for less than 3 months. For both TCR sequencing and RNA sequencing, RNA was extracted from PBMCs using TRIzol. Graves' disease was diagnosed according to American Thyroid Association guidelines. Patients were recruited from an endocrinology department in Xi'an, China. Each patient gave approximately 10 milliliters of peripheral blood, collected in an EDTA anticoagulant tube. PBMCs were isolated by Ficoll Paque Plus density gradient separation without further T cell sorting. An Agilent 2100 Bioanalyzer and agarose gel were used to check RNA quality, while a NanoDrop 2000 measured RNA concentration. The library was generated by multiplex PCR. The reads were generated on an Illumina HiSeq 4000. TCR beta libraries were built with iRepertoire HTBI primers and Arm-PCR amplification of CDR3 regions. Before sequencing, the PCR products underwent gel purification. The study's processing was this. Across samples, 60 to 75 TRBV and 15 or so TRBJ segments were identified and used for gene usage analysis of CDR3 amino acid clonotypes. Filtered high-quality paired reads were merged into contigs using COPE and FqMerger. BLAST was used to align contigs to the IMGT TRBV, TRBD and TRBJ reference genes, and CDR3 was defined following IMGT. Any clonotype with a frequency above 0.1% was counted as a highly expanded clone. Shannon entropy was used to measure repertoire diversity, and the Gini coefficient was used to measure V-J evenness. Clonotypes shared by more than one individual were considered public. In-frame beta chains were kept once TCRdb had trimmed the public reads at Q25 with fastp and called clones with MiXCR. One record per CDR3 amino acid sequence lists the most common genes and DNA. V and J calls and clone size were set by TCRdb, not the authors. In this sample the table shows about 440,000 distinct CDR3 sequences, around 14% of which occur a single time. About a sixth of the sample is held by the ten biggest clonotypes.

Cut back by 6 bases and 0 bases, the V and J ends lie 14 bases apart. Its CDR3 holds 15 amino acids, cysteine through phenylalanine. Just the 45-base CDR3 DNA is kept, in frame starting at base 1. Via the germline V gene, CDR1 is KGHSH and CDR2 LQKENI. The same sample was also used in a study of T cells in Graves' hyperthyroidism and ophthalmopathy. The second study, in turn, reports: Stable Graves' hyperthyroidism was defined as the absence of progression to ophthalmopathy over 18 months of follow-up. The hyperthyroidism patients were between 18 and 65 years old and newly diagnosed, with a disease duration of less than 2 months. Patients with uncontrolled infections, other autoimmune diseases, pregnancy or lactation were excluded. Diagnoses were established on the basis of clinical symptoms, serum thyroxine and TRAb, thyroid ultrasound, and orbital computed tomography. A first-round RT-PCR of the TCR CDR3 used the HTBI primer set with the Qiagen OneStep RT-PCR kit. Most expanded thyroid clonotypes (frequency above 0.001) were also detected in blood, a finding suggesting that blood repertoires may reflect thyroid immune responses. A 13 V-J signature model separated ophthalmopathy from stable hyperthyroidism, with over 85% sensitivity and around 84% specificity in cross-validation and 80%/75% in testing. In validation, progression to ophthalmopathy was predicted by the model with roughly 69% sensitivity and 72% to 85% specificity, a median of approximately 6.5 months before onset. TCR V-J signatures able to tell the groups apart were searched for in a discovery cohort of around 95 patients, of whom fewer than 45 had Graves' ophthalmopathy and roughly 59 had stable Graves' hyperthyroidism. An independent validation cohort of 18 to 20 hyperthyroidism patients and approximately 17 patients who later progressed to ophthalmopathy tested prospective prediction of ophthalmopathy. The 100 or so discovery patients were divided at random into training and test sets in a 7:3 ratio. The study also compared thyroid tissue and blood T-cell repertoires from several Graves' hyperthyroidism patients. Following sampling, methimazole starting at 30 mg daily was given to hyperthyroidism patients, and high-dose intravenous methylprednisolone was given to ophthalmopathy patients. A second multiplex PCR round built the libraries, followed by size selection and purification. Libraries were sequenced paired-end with 100 bp reads on an Illumina HiSeq2000. SOAPnuke was used to process the raw data, throwing out any read that contained adapters or uncalled bases, had a mean Phred below 15, or lacked an exact constant-primer or identifier match. High-quality paired reads were merged using COPE v1.2.5, and each unique nucleotide sequence was defined as a clonotype. MiTCR v1.1 was used to align the clonotypes against IMGT TRBV, TRBD and TRBJ reference segments. Analysis was restricted to V-J combinations with a frequency above 0.0001, which covered about 99% of repertoires. A TCS score was defined as the ratio between F50 (clonal expansion) and ExV (chaos), using BLOSUM62-based TCRdist between CDR3 peptides within each V-J. Welch's t-statistics and random forest reduced roughly 540 V-J features to 10 to 15, which were used in a naive Bayes classifier (R e1071). Sample size was not statistically predetermined, and blinding of investigators to group allocation was not performed. The paper reports TCR Vbeta CDR3 sequencing of fewer than 150 peripheral blood samples: fewer than 50 ophthalmopathy, over 70 hyperthyroidism and approximately 17 progressor patients.

This TCR came from a woman under 40 with Graves disease. Donor details come from another sample of the same person, matched by shared clones. The rearrangement combines TRBV18 with TRBJ1-2; tentative D gene TRBD1, with 6 bases matching. The starting material was peripheral blood mononuclear cells (PBMCs), obtained at new diagnosis, from a patient treated with antithyroid drugs. The CDR3 sequence is CASSPPGQANYGYTF. The nucleotides are TGTGCCAGCTCGCCGCCGGGACAAGCTAACTATGGCTACACCTTC.